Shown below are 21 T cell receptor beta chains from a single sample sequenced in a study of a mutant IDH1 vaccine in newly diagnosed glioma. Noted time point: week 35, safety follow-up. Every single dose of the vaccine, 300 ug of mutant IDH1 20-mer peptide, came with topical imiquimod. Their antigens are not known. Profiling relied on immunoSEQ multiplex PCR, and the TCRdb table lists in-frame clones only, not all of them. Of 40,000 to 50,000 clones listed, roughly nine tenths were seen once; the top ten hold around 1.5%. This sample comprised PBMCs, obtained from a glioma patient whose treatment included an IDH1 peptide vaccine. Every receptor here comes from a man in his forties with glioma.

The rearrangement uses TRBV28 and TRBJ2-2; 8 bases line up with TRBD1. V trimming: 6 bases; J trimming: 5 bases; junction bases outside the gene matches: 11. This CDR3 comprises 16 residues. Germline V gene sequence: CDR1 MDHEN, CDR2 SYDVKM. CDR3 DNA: TGTGCCAGCAGCCTGTATCGACAGGGGAGAACCGGGGAGCTGTTTTTT. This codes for CASSLYRQGRTGELFF. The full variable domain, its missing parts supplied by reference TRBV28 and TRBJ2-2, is DVKVTQSSRYLVKRTGEKVFLECVQDMDHENMFWYRQDPGLGLRLIYFSYDVKMKEKGDIPEGYSVSREKKERFSLILESASTNQTSMYLCASSLYRQGRTGELFFGEGSRLTVL.

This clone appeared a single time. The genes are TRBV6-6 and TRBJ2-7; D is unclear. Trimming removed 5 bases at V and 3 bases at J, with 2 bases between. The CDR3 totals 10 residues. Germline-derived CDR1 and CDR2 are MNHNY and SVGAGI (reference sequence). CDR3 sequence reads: CASSNYEQYF. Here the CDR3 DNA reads TGTGCCAGCAGTAACTACGAGCAGTACTTC.

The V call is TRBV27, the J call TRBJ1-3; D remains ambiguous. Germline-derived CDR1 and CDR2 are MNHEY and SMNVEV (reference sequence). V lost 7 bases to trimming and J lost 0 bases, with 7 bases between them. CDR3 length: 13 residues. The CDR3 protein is CASKGNSGNTIYF. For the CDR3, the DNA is TGTGCCAGCAAGGGCAACTCTGGAAACACCATATATTTT.

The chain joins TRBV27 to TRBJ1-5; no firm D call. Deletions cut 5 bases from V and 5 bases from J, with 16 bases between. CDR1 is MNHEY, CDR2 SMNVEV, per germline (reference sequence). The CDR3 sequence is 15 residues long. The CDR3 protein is CASSTSGREYQPQHF. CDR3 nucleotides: TGTGCCAGCAGTACGTCAGGTAGGGAGTATCAGCCCCAGCATTTT.

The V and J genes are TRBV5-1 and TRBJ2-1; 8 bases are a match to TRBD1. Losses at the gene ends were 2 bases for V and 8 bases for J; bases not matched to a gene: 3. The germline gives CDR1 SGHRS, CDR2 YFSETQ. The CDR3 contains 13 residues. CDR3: CASSFRTGYEQFF. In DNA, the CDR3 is TGCGCCAGCAGCTTCCGGACAGGGTATGAGCAGTTCTTC.

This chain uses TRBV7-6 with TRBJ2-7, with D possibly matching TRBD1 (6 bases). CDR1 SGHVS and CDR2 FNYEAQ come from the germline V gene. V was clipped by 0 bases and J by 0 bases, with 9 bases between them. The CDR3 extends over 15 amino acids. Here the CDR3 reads CASSLATGYSYEQYF. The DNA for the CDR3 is TGTGCCAGCAGCTTAGCGACAGGTTACTCCTACGAGCAGTACTTC.

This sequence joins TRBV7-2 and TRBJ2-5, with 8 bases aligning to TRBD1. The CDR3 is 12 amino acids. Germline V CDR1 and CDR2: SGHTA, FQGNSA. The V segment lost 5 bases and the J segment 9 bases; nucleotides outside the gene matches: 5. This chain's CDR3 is CASSPGGAAQYF. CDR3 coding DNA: TGTGCCAGCAGCCCAGGGGGCGCGGCCCAGTACTTC.

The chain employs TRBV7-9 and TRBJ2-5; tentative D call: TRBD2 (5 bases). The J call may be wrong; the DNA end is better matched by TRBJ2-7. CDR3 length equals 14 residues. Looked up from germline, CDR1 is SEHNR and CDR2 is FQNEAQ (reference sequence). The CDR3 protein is CASSPRGFPAEQYF. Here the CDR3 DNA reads TGTGCCAGCAGCCCAAGAGGGTTCCCGGCCGAGCAGTACTTC.

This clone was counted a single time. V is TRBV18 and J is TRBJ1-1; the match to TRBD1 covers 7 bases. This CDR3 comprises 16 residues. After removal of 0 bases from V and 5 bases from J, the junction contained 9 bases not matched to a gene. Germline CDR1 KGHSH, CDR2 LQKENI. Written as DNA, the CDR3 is TGTGCCAGCTCACCACCCCTCCGACAGGGAGAGACTGAAGCTTTCTTT. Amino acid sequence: CASSPPLRQGETEAFF. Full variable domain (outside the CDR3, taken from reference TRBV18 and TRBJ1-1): NAGVMQNPRHLVRRRGQEARLRCSPMKGHSHVYWYRQLPEEGLKFMVYLQKENIIDESGMPKERFSAEFPKEGPSILRIQQVVRGDSAAYFCASSPPLRQGETEAFFGQGTRLTVV.

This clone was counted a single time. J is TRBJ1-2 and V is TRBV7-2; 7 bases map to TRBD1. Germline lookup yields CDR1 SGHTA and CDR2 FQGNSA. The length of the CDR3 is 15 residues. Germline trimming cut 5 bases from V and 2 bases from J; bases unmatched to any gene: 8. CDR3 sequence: CASSRQGRINYGYTF. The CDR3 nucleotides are TGTGCCAGCAGCAGACAGGGCCGAATAAACTATGGCTACACCTTC.

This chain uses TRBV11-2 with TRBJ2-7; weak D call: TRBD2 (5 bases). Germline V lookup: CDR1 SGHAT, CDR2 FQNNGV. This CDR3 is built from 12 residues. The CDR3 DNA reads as TGTGCGGTAGAGGGTCCCACCTACGAGCAGTACGTC. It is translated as CAVEGPTYEQYV.

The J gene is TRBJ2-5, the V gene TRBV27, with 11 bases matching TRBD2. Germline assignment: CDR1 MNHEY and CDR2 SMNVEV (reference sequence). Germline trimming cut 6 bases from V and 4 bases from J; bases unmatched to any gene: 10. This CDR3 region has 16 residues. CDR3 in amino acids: CASRPSLAGDIETQYF. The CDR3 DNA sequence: TGTGCCAGCAGACCATCACTAGCGGGAGATATAGAGACCCAGTACTTC.

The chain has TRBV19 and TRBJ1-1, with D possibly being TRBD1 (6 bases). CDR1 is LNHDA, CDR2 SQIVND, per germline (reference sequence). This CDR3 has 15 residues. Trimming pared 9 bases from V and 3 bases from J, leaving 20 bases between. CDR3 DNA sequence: TGTGCCAGCTCGAGGGGGGGCGCGACGGACACTGAAGCTTTCTTT. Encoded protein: CASSRGGATDTEAFF.

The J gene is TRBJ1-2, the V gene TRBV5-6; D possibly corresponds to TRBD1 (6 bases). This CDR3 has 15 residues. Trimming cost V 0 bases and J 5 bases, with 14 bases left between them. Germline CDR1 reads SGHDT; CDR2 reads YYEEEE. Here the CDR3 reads CASSLGAGAHYGYTF. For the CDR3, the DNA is TGTGCCAGCAGCTTGGGGGCAGGGGCCCATTATGGCTACACCTTC. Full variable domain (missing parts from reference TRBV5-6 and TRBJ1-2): DAGVTQSPTHLIKTRGQQVTLRCSPKSGHDTVSWYQQALGQGPQFIFQYYEEEERQRGNFPDRFSGHQFPNYSSELNVNALLLGDSALYLCASSLGAGAHYGYTFGSGTRLTVV.

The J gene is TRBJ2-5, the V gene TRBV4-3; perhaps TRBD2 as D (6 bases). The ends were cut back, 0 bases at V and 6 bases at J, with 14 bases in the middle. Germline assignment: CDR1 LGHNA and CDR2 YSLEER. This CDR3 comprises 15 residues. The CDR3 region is CASSQDHRERKTQYF. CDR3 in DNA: TGCGCCAGCAGCCAAGATCATCGGGAGAGGAAGACCCAGTACTTC.

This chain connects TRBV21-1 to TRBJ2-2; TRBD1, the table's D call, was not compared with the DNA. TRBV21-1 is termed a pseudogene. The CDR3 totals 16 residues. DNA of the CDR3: TGTGCCAGCAGCCTTTCAAGGACAGGGAGCACCGGGGAGCTGTTTTTT. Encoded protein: CASSLSRTGSTGELFF.

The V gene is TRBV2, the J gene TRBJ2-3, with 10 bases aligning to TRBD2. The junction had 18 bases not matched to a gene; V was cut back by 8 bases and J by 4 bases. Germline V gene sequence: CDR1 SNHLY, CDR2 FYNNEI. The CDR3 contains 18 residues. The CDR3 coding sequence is TGTGCCAGCGGGAAGGGCCCCGGAGCGGGAGGGCCCCCAGATACGCAGTATTTT. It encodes CASGKGPGAGGPPDTQYF.

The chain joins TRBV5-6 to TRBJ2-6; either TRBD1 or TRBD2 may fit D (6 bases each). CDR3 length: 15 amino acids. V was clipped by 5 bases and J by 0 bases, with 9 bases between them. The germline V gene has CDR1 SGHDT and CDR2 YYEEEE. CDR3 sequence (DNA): TGTGCCAGCAGTCGGGGGCCCTCTGGGGCCAACGTCCTGACTTTC. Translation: CASSRGPSGANVLTF.

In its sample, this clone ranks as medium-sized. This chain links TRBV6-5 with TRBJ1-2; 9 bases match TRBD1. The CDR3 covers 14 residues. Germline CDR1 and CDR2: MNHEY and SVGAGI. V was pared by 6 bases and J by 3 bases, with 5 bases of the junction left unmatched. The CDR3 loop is CASRETGGYYGYTF. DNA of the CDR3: TGTGCCAGCAGAGAGACAGGGGGATACTATGGCTACACCTTC.

The CDR3 coding sequence is TGCGCCAGCAGCTGGGACAGGATTGCAGAAGCTTTCTTT. Its translation: CASSWDRIAEAFF. The rearrangement links TRBV5-1 to TRBJ1-1, with TRBD1 identical over 8 bases. V was pared by 3 bases and J by 8 bases, with 6 bases of the junction left unmatched. From germline, CDR1 is SGHRS and CDR2 YFSETQ. The CDR3 covers 13 residues.

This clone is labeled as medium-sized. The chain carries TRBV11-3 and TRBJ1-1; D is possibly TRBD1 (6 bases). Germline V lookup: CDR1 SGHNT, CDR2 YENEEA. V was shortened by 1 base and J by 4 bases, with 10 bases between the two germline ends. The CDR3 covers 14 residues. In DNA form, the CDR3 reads TGTGCCAGCAGCTTAGGACAGGCCGGCACTGAAGCTTTCTTT. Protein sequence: CASSLGQAGTEAFF. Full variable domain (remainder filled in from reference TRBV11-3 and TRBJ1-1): EAGVVQSPRYKIIEKKQPVAFWCNPISGHNTLYWYLQNLGQGPELLIRYENEEAVDDSQLPKDRFSAERLKGVDSTLKIQPAELGDSAVYLCASSLGQAGTEAFFGQGTRLTVV.